This T cell receptor beta chain was identified in a study of blood T cell repertoires in COVID-19. Study-level background: Some COVID-19 samples were acute and others convalescent; all came from the United States, Italy and Spain. PBMCs, B-cell-depleted T cells, or T cells were the source of the cDNA or gDNA that made up the material.

Assay: immunoSEQ multiplex PCR; the TCRdb copy retains only in-frame clones and omits some. The sample holds 200,000 to 250,000 clones; approximately 80% are singletons and the top ten take roughly a tenth. The CDR3 totals 10 residues. V was shortened by 9 bases and J by 5 bases, with 7 bases between the two germline ends. The germline V gene has CDR1 SNHLY and CDR2 FYNNEI. The source is a man aged 50-60 years with active or convalescent COVID-19. The V and J genes are TRBV2 and TRBJ1-2, with D unclear. The sample taken for sequencing was peripheral blood. Here the CDR3 DNA reads TGTGCCAGTATGGAGTATGGCTACACCTTC. It translates to CASMEYGYTF. Together with reference TRBV2 and TRBJ1-2, the CDR3 gives the full variable domain: EPEVTQTPSHQVTQMGQEVILRCVPISNHLYFYWYRQILGQKVEFLVSFYNNEISEKSEIFDDQFSVERPDGSNFTLKIRSTKLEDSAMYFCASMEYGYTFGSGTRLTVV.